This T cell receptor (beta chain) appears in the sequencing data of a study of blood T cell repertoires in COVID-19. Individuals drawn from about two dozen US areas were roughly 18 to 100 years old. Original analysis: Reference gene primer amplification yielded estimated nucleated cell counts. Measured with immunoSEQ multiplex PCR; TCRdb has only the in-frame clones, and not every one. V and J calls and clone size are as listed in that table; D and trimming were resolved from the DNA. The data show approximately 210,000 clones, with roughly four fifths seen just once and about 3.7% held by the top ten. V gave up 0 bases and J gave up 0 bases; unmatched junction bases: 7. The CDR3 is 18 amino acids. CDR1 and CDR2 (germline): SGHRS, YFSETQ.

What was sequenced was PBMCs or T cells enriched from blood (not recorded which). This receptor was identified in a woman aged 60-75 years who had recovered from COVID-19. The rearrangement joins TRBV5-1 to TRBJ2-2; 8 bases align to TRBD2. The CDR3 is CASSLEGGGPSNTGELFF. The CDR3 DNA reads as TGCGCCAGCAGCTTGGAGGGCGGGGGGCCTTCGAACACCGGGGAGCTGTTTTTT. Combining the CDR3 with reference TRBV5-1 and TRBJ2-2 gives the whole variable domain KAGVTQTPRYLIKTRGQQVTLSCSPISGHRSVSWYQQTPGQGLQFLFEYFSETQRNKGNFPGRFSGRQFSNSRSEMNVSTLELGDSALYLCASSLEGGGPSNTGELFFGEGSRLTVL.